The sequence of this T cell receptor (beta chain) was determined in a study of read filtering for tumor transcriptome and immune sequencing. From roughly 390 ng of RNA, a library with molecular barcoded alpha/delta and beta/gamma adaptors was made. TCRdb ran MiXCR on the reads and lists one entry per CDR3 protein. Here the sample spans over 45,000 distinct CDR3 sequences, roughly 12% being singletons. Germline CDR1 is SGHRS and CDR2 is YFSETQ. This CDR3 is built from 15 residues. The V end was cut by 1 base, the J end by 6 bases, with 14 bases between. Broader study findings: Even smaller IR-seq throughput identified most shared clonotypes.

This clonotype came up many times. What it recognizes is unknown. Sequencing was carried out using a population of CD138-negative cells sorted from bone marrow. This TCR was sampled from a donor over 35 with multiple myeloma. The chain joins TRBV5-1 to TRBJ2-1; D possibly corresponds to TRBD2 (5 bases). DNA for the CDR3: TGCGCCAGCAGCTTGCTGCGTTTTGAGGGCAATGAGCAGTTCTTC. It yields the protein CASSLLRFEGNEQFF.